This passage covers 30 T cell receptor beta chains from one sample sequenced in a study of OX40 agonist ivuxolimab in advanced cancers. The table came from immunoSEQ multiplex PCR; TCRdb's copy has only in-frame clones and leaves some out. The sample consists of roughly 62,000 clones, approximately 81% of them appearing once. Sequenced material: CD4+ or CD8+ T cells sorted from blood, taken in a trial of the OX40 agonist ivuxolimab. These receptors were obtained from an adult with an advanced solid tumor such as melanoma, head and neck, liver or kidney cancer.

This clone occurred once. As DNA, the CDR3 is TGTGCCAGCAGCCCCTTAGGGACAGGGGCAAATCAGCCCCAGCATTTT. Translated, it gives CASSPLGTGANQPQHF. The chain uses TRBV28 and TRBJ1-5; TRBD1 aligns across 10 bases. This CDR3 region has 16 residues. After removal of 6 bases from V and 4 bases from J, the junction contained 9 bases not matched to a gene. Looked up from germline, CDR1 is MDHEN and CDR2 is SYDVKM.

The V and J genes are TRBV11-2 and TRBJ2-3; D tentatively reads TRBD1 or TRBD2 (5 bases each). Germline loops: CDR1 SGHAT, CDR2 FQNNGV. The length of the CDR3 is 15 residues. V was cut by 5 bases and J by 1 base, with 13 bases left in between. The CDR3 DNA sequence: TGTGCCAGCAGCCGTAGGGGAGCCGGCACAGATACGCAGTATTTT. Translation gives CASSRRGAGTDTQYF. Supplemented by reference TRBV11-2 and TRBJ2-3, the full variable domain reads EAGVAQSPRYKIIEKRQSVAFWCNPISGHATLYWYQQILGQGPKLLIQFQNNGVVDDSQLPKDRFSAERLKGVDSTLKIQPAKLEDSAVYLCASSRRGAGTDTQYFGPGTRLTVL.

The chain joins TRBV28 to TRBJ1-2; D possibly corresponds to TRBD1 (5 bases). Looked up from germline, CDR1 is MDHEN and CDR2 is SYDVKM. The V gene lost 5 bases and the J gene lost 3 bases, with 16 bases spanning the gap. This CDR3 region has 15 residues. Here the CDR3 reads CASSGHLSPHYGYTF. The CDR3 nucleotides are TGTGCCAGCAGTGGACACCTCTCACCCCACTATGGCTACACCTTC.

The gene calls are TRBV28 and TRBJ1-2; 7 bases align to TRBD1. V lost 6 bases to trimming and J lost 6 bases; unmatched junction nucleotides: 13. Germline CDR1 MDHEN, CDR2 SYDVKM. The CDR3 is 15 amino acids. In nucleotides, the CDR3 is TGTGCCAGCAGCCCCAGGGGGGAGGGAACGCATGGCTACACCTTC. It yields the protein CASSPRGEGTHGYTF.

This clone qualifies as medium-sized (0.01 to 0.1%). This sequence joins TRBV18 and TRBJ1-2, with a possible D match to TRBD1 (5 bases). CDR3 length: 13 residues. The V gene lost 5 bases and the J gene lost 0 bases, with 7 bases spanning the gap. CDR1 and CDR2 (germline): KGHSH, LQKENI. This CDR3 is CASSMDTNYGYTF. Here the CDR3 DNA reads TGTGCCAGCTCAATGGACACTAACTATGGCTACACCTTC.

This clone came up once. V and J are TRBV6-5 and TRBJ1-4; D remains unclear. The CDR3 extends over 14 amino acids. The germline CDR1 and CDR2 sequences are MNHEY and SVGAGI. V shed 5 bases and J shed 7 bases, with 14 bases lying between them. The CDR3 loop reads CASSGERAGEKLFF. The CDR3 DNA reads TGTGCCAGCAGTGGCGAACGGGCGGGTGAAAAACTGTTTTTT.

The chain is built from TRBV25-1 and TRBJ2-7; D is unresolved. CDR3 length: 14 residues. Trimming left V 3 bases short and J 0 bases short, with 9 bases between. Germline CDR1 MGHDK, CDR2 SYGVNS. In DNA form, the CDR3 reads TGTGCCAGCAGTGACCCACAGAGCTCCTACGAGCAGTACTTC. Protein sequence: CASSDPQSSYEQYF.

The rearrangement links TRBV28 to TRBJ2-1, with a tentative D call TRBD2 (5 bases). CDR3 length: 13 residues. Trimming stripped 6 bases from V and 4 bases from J, with 10 bases between. Germline V gene lookup returns CDR1 MDHEN and CDR2 SYDVKM. The CDR3 DNA is TGTGCCAGCAGCGGGGTGCCTTACAATGAGCAGTTCTTC. Protein sequence: CASSGVPYNEQFF.

The chain is built from TRBV2 and TRBJ2-5; 11 nucleotides align to TRBD2. The CDR3 totals 15 residues. V lost 4 bases to trimming and J lost 2 bases; unmatched junction nucleotides: 3. From germline, CDR1 is SNHLY and CDR2 FYNNEI. The CDR3 protein is CASSGASGGQETQYF. Written as DNA, the CDR3 is TGTGCCAGCAGTGGGGCTAGCGGGGGGCAAGAGACCCAGTACTTC.

The CDR3 spells CASSKLGGAYNEQFF. In nucleotides, the CDR3 is TGCGCCAGCAGCAAGCTAGGGGGGGCCTACAATGAGCAGTTCTTC. J is TRBJ2-1 and V is TRBV4-1; D is possibly TRBD2 (7 bases). Trimming took off 5 bases at V and 2 bases at J, with 13 bases between the two ends. The CDR3 is 15 amino acids. Germline V lookup: CDR1 MGHRA, CDR2 YSYEKL.

This sequence joins TRBV9 and TRBJ2-7; tentative D call: TRBD1 (8 bases). This CDR3 is built from 16 residues. V shed 4 bases and J shed 2 bases, with 19 bases lying between them. Germline V gives CDR1 SGDLS, CDR2 YYNGEE. The CDR3 DNA is TGTGCCAGCAGCCCAGGGGGGGGACAGGCGCCCTACGAGCAGTACTTC. The encoded protein is CASSPGGGQAPYEQYF.

V and J are TRBV20-1 and TRBJ2-5; D not resolved. This CDR3 comprises 11 residues. Germline loops: CDR1 DFQATT, CDR2 SNEGSKA (reference sequence). The V and J ends lost 6 bases and 5 bases respectively, with 10 bases between them. CDR3 coding DNA: TGCAGTGCCATACCAGAGGAGACCCAGTACTTC. This encodes CSAIPEETQYF.

V usage is TRBV12-1 and J usage is TRBJ2-5; TRBD2 is the table's D call and was not checked against the DNA. TRBV12-1 constitutes a pseudogene. The CDR3 totals 15 residues. The CDR3 DNA reads as TGTGCCAGCAGCTTTGCAGTCCGGGTACCGGAGACCCAGTACTTC. Protein product: CASSFAVRVPETQYF.

This clone occurred a few times. The chain links TRBV27 to TRBJ2-7, with D perhaps TRBD2 (6 bases). The CDR3 loop spans 13 amino acids. From germline, CDR1 is MNHEY and CDR2 SMNVEV (reference sequence). Between the trimmed V and J ends, which lost 10 bases and 3 bases, there was a span of 16 bases. The CDR3 loop reads CATTGGVRYEQYF. The CDR3 nucleotides read TGTGCCACCACCGGGGGAGTGCGCTACGAGCAGTACTTC.

The rearrangement uses TRBV27 and TRBJ1-5; D is uncertain. CDR3 size: 15 residues. Germline assignment: CDR1 MNHEY and CDR2 SMNVEV (reference sequence). Trimming pared 4 bases from V and 0 bases from J, leaving 10 bases between. This CDR3 is CASSWGGNSNQPQHF. CDR3 coding DNA: TGTGCCAGCAGTTGGGGAGGTAATAGCAATCAGCCCCAGCATTTT.

In nucleotides, the CDR3 is TGTGCCAGCAGTTCCAGGGATCTCACTGGGGACGAGCAGTACTTC. This translates into CASSSRDLTGDEQYF. The chain has TRBV27 and TRBJ2-7, with a possible D match to TRBD1 (5 bases). The CDR3 runs to 15 residues. The V gene's germline CDR1 is MNHEY and CDR2 SMNVEV (reference sequence). The germline V and J ends were trimmed by 4 bases and 5 bases, with 18 bases remaining between them.

The gene calls are TRBV28 and TRBJ2-7; D is possibly TRBD1 (5 bases). The CDR3 extends over 15 amino acids. V lost 4 bases, J lost 4 bases, and 17 bases lay in between. CDR1 and CDR2 from the germline V gene are MDHEN and SYDVKM. The CDR3 DNA reads as TGTGCCAGCAGTTCTCGGGCAGGGTCGATATACGAGCAGTACTTC. Amino acid sequence: CASSSRAGSIYEQYF.

The chain is built from TRBV7-3 and TRBJ2-5, with D possibly TRBD1 on 7 matching bases. Germline loops: CDR1 SGHTA, CDR2 FQGTGA. Trimming stripped 5 bases from V and 2 bases from J, with 12 bases between. This CDR3 contains 14 residues. The CDR3, as DNA: TGTGCCAGCAGCCTCCAGGGGGGACAAGAGACCCAGTACTTC. Amino acid sequence: CASSLQGGQETQYF.

The rearrangement links TRBV7-9 to TRBJ2-1; 12 nucleotides agree with TRBD2. The J segment lost 15 bases and the V segment lost 2 bases, leaving 11 bases of the junction unmatched. This CDR3 spans 15 amino acids. The germline V gene encodes CDR1 SEHNR and CDR2 FQNEAQ (reference sequence). In DNA form, the CDR3 reads TGTGCCAGCAGCTTATACGTCCTAGCGGGGGGGTCCCCGTTCTTC. Protein product: CASSLYVLAGGSPFF.

The chain carries TRBV7-2 and TRBJ2-5; D uncertain. The germline CDR1 and CDR2 sequences are SGHTA and FQGNSA. Trimming shortened V by 1 base and J by 2 bases, and 14 bases separated the two germline ends. This CDR3 contains 16 residues. The CDR3 sequence is CASSLVYTALQETQYF. The DNA for the CDR3 is TGTGCCAGCAGCTTAGTGTATACAGCGTTGCAAGAGACCCAGTACTTC.

In this sample, this clone turned up a few times. In DNA form, the CDR3 reads TGTGCCAGCAGCTTAGACTCTGGGGCCAACGTCCTGACTTTC. It encodes CASSLDSGANVLTF. V usage is TRBV7-2 and J usage is TRBJ2-6; D is undetermined. The germline V gene has CDR1 SGHTA and CDR2 FQGNSA. The V end lost 1 base, the J end lost 0 bases, and 1 base lay between the germline ends. CDR3 size: 14 residues.

V and J are TRBV6-1 and TRBJ2-1, with D possibly TRBD2 on 7 matching bases. Germline CDR1 is MNHNS and CDR2 is SASEGT. The length of the CDR3 is 15 residues. V lost 6 bases to trimming and J lost 0 bases, with 12 bases between them. DNA for the CDR3: TGTGCCAGCAGGAGGGGGGGGACCTCCTACAATGAGCAGTTCTTC. It is translated as CASRRGGTSYNEQFF.

The chain is built from TRBV7-9 and TRBJ2-1; D is ambiguous. Trimming took 2 bases from V and 6 from J, leaving 14 bases between them. The germline V gene has CDR1 SEHNR and CDR2 FQNEAQ (reference sequence). This CDR3 contains 15 residues. The CDR3 loop reads CASSLSSQDPNEQFF. The CDR3 region has the DNA TGTGCCAGCAGCTTATCCAGTCAGGACCCCAATGAGCAGTTCTTC.

The chain links TRBV6-1 to TRBJ2-1; TRBD2 aligns across 10 bases. V lost 7 bases to trimming and J lost 1 base; unmatched junction nucleotides: 4. The CDR3 runs to 15 residues. CDR1 MNHNS and CDR2 SASEGT come from the germline V gene. CDR3 sequence: CASTKLAGSYNEQFF. The CDR3, as DNA: TGTGCCAGCACCAAACTAGCGGGATCCTACAATGAGCAGTTCTTC.

The chain couples TRBV9 to TRBJ2-2; no reliable D call. The CDR3 runs 18 residues. V was cut by 0 bases and J by 7 bases, with 22 bases left in between. CDR1 is SGDLS and CDR2 is YYNGEE in the germline V gene. CDR3 sequence (DNA): TGTGCCAGCAGCGTAGGCGTCTTAGGAGAAATGGGTGGCGGGGAGCTGTTTTTT. Its translation is CASSVGVLGEMGGGELFF.

The sample holds one count of this clone. The V and J genes are TRBV6-5 and TRBJ2-5, with unresolved D. V dropped 6 bases and J dropped 5 bases, with 10 bases sitting between them. CDR3 length equals 12 residues. CDR1 is MNHEY and CDR2 is SVGAGI in the germline V gene. CDR3 sequence (DNA): TGTGCCAGCAGCCCCGTCGGGGAGACCCAGTACTTC. Residues: CASSPVGETQYF.

A few counts support this clone. This chain uses TRBV7-9 with TRBJ1-1, with D perhaps TRBD1 (6 bases). Trimming took off 5 bases at V and 4 bases at J, with 14 bases between the two ends. The CDR3 is made up of 14 amino acids. The germline CDR1 and CDR2 sequences are SEHNR and FQNEAQ (reference sequence). CDR3: CASSEQGGATEAFF. In DNA form, the CDR3 reads TGTGCCAGCAGCGAACAGGGTGGTGCCACTGAAGCTTTCTTT.

In nucleotides, the CDR3 is TGTGCCAGCAGCGTAGATTACGGGACGTCGGTTTACAATGAGCAGTTCTTC. The encoded protein is CASSVDYGTSVYNEQFF. This rearrangement joins TRBV9 to TRBJ2-1, with D tentatively TRBD1 or TRBD2 (5 bases each). The CDR3 length is 17 residues. CDR1 and CDR2 from the germline V gene are SGDLS and YYNGEE. Trimming took 0 bases from V and 4 from J, leaving 17 bases between them. Full variable domain (rest looked up from reference TRBV9 and TRBJ2-1): DSGVTQTPKHLITATGQRVTLRCSPRSGDLSVYWYQQSLDQGLQFLIQYYNGEERAKGNILERFSAQQFPDLHSELNLSSLELGDSALYFCASSVDYGTSVYNEQFFGPGTRLTVL.

Written as DNA, the CDR3 is TGCGCCAGCAGCTTGGTCGGGGGACAGGGAGGCACAGATACGCAGTATTTT. Translating it yields CASSLVGGQGGTDTQYF. The chain uses TRBV5-1 and TRBJ2-3, with 9 bases that match TRBD1. CDR3 length: 17 amino acids. Looked up from germline, CDR1 is SGHRS and CDR2 is YFSETQ. Germline trimming cut 0 bases from V and 1 base from J; bases unmatched to any gene: 6.

This clone has just one count. The chain links TRBV7-2 to TRBJ2-7; 9 bases fit TRBD1. The V segment lost 5 bases and the J segment 7 bases; nucleotides outside the gene matches: 3. The CDR3 runs to 12 residues. CDR1 and CDR2 from the germline V gene are SGHTA and FQGNSA. This chain's CDR3 is CASSATGGEQYF. CDR3 DNA: TGTGCCAGCAGCGCGACAGGGGGAGAGCAGTACTTC.